This T cell receptor beta chain appears in the sequencing data of a study of T cells after posttransplantation cyclophosphamide. Study conclusions and caveats: Skin or GI-infiltrating T cells shared few TRB sequences with blood.

V was cut by 7 bases and J by 2 bases, with 14 bases left in between. The CDR3 runs 14 residues. Germline values: CDR1 ENHRY, CDR2 SYGVKD. Only in-frame clones appear in the TCRdb table, and some are missing; sequencing was by immunoSEQ multiplex PCR. This table holds roughly 13,000 clones, around 83% found once. A note on this clone: No antigen is known for it.

The genes are TRBV10-3 and TRBJ1-1; TRBD1 is a possible D gene (6 bases). The receptor's source is a man aged 50 or older in good health, CMV-negative, and a related stem cell transplant donor. The material sequenced was memory CD4+ T cells sorted from PBMCs. CDR3: CAITTDRDNTEAFF. The CDR3, as DNA: TGTGCCATCACCACGGACAGAGACAACACTGAAGCTTTCTTT.